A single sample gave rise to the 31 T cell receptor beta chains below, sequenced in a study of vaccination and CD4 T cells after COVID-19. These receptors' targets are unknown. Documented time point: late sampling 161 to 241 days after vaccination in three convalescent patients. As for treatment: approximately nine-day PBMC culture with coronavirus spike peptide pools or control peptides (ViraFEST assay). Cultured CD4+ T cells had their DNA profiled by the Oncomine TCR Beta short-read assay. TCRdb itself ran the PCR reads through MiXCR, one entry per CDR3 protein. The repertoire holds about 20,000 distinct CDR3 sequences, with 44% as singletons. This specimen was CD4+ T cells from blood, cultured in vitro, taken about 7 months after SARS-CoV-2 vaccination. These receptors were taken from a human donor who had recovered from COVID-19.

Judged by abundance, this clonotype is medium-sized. CDR3 DNA: TGTGCCTGGAGCGGTTCGGGCCTCGGGTATGGCTACACCTTC. Its protein is CAWSGSGLGYGYTF. This sequence joins TRBV30 and TRBJ1-2; no firm D call. The CDR3 has 14 amino acids. The germline CDR1 and CDR2 sequences are GTSNPN and SVGIG (reference sequence). Trimming took off 3 bases at V and 5 bases at J, with 16 bases between the two ends.

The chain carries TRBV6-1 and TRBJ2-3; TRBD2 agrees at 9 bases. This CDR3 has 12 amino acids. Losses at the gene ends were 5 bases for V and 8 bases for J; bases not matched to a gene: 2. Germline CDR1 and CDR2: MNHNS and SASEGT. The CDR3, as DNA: TGTGCCAGCAGTAAACTAGCGGGTACGCAGTATTTT. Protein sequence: CASSKLAGTQYF.

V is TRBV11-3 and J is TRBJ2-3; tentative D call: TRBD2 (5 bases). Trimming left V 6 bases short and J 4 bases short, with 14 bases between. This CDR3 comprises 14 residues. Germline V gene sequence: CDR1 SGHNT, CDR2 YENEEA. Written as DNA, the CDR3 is TGTGCCAGCAGTGGCCTAGCCGAACCAGATACGCAGTATTTT. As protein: CASSGLAEPDTQYF.

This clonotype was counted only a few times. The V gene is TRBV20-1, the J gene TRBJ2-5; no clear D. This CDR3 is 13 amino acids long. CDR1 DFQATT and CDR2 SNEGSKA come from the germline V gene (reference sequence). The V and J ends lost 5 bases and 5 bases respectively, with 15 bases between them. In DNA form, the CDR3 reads TGCAGTGCTGATTGGACCCACGGGGAGACCCAGTACTTC. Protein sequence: CSADWTHGETQYF.

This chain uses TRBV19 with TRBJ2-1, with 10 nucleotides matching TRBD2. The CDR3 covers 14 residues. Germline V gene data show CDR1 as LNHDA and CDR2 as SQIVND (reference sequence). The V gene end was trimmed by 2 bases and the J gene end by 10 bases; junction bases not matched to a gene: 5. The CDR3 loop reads CASSIRLAGEEQFF. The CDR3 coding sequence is TGTGCCAGTAGTATAAGGCTAGCGGGAGAAGAGCAGTTCTTC.

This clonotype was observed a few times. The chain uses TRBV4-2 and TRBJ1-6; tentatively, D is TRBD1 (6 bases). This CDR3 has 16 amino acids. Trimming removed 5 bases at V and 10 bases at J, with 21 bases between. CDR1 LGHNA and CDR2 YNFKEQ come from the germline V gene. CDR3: CASSAQGTNGRSPLHF. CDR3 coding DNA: TGTGCCAGCAGCGCCCAAGGGACAAACGGCAGGTCACCCCTCCACTTT.

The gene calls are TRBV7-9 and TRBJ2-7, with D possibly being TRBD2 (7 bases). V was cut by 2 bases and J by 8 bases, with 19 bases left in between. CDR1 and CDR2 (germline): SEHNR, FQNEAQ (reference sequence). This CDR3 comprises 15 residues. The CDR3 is CASSLLGGPPEKQYF. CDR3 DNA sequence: TGTGCCAGCAGCTTACTCGGGGGGCCGCCGGAAAAGCAGTACTTC. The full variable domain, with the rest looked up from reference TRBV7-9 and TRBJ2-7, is DTGVSQNPRHKITKRGQNVTFRCDPISEHNRLYWYRQTLGQGPEFLTYFQNEAQLEKSRLLSDRFSAERPKGSFSTLEIQRTEQGDSAMYLCASSLLGGPPEKQYFGPGTRLTVT.

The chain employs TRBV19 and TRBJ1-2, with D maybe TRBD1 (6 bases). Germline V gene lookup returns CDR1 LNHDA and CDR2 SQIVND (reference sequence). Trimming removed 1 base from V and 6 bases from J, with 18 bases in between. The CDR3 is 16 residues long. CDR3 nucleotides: TGTGCCAGTAGTATAGGGCGTCGGGGGGCGTTAAATGGCTACACCTTC. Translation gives CASSIGRRGALNGYTF.

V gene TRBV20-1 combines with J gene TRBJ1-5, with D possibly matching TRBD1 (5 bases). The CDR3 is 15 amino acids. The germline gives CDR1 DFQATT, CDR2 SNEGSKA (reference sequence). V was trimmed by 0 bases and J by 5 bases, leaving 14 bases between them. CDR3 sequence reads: CSARDSGSGDQPQHF. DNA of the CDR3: TGCAGTGCTAGAGATTCAGGGTCGGGGGATCAGCCCCAGCATTTT.

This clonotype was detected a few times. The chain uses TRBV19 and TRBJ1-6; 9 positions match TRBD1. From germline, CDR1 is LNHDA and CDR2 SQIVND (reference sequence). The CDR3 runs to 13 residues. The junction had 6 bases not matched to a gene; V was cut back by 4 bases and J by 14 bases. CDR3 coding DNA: TGTGCCAGTAGTACCGGGACAGGGTATTCCCTCCACTTT. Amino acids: CASSTGTGYSLHF.

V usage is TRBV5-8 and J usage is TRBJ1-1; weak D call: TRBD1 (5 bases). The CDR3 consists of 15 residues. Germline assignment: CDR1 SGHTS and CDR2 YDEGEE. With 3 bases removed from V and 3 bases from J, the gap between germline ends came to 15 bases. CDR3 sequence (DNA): TGTGCCAGCAGCTATCAACGGGGGGGGGACACTGAAGCTTTCTTT. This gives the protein CASSYQRGGDTEAFF.

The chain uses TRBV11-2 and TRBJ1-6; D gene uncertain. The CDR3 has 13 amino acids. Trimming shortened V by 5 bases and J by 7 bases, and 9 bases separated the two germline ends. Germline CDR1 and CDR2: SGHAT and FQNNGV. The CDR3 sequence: CASSPRRNSPLHF. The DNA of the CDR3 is TGTGCCAGCAGCCCTCGACGGAATTCACCCCTCCACTTT.

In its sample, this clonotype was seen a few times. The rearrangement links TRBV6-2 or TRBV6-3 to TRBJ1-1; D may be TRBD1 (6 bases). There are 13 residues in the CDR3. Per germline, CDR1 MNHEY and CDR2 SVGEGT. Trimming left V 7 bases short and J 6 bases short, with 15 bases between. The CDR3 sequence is CASTRGPFSEAFF. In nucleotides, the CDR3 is TGTGCCAGCACCAGGGGACCTTTCTCTGAAGCTTTCTTT.

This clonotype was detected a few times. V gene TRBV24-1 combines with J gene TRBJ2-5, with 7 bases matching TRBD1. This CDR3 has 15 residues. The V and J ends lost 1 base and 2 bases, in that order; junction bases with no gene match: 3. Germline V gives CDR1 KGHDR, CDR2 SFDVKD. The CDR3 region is CATSDFRQGQETQYF. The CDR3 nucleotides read TGTGCCACCAGTGATTTTCGACAGGGTCAAGAGACCCAGTACTTC.

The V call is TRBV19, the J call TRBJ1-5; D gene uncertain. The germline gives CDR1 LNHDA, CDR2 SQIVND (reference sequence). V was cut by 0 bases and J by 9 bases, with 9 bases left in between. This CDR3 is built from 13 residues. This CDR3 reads CASSIDPRRPQHF. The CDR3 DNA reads TGTGCCAGTAGTATAGACCCACGTCGGCCCCAGCATTTT.

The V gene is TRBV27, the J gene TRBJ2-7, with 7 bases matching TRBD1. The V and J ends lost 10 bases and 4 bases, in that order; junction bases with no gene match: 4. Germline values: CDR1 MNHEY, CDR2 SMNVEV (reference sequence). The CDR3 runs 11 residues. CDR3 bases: TGTGCCACCCGGACAGGTTACGAGCAGTACTTC. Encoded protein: CATRTGYEQYF.

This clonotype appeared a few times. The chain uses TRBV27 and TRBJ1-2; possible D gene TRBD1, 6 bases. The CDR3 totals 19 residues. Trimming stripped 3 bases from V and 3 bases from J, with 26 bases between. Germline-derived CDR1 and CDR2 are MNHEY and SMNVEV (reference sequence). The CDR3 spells CASSLFFKGWEGDDYGYTF. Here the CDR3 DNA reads TGTGCCAGCAGTTTGTTCTTCAAGGGATGGGAGGGGGACGACTATGGCTACACCTTC.

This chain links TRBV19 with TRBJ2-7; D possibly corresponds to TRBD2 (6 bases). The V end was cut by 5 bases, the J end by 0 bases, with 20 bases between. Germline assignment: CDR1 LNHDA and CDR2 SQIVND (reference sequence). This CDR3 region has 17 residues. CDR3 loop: CASSPLRGPGSSYEQYF. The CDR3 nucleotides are TGTGCCAGTAGTCCACTACGGGGTCCCGGGAGCTCCTACGAGCAGTACTTC.

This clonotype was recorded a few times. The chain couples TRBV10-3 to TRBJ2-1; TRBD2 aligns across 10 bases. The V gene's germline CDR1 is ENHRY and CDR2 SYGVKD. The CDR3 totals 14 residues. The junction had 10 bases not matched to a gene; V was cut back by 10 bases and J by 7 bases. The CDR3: CATSPSGSRNEQFF. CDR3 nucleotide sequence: TGTGCCACAAGTCCTAGCGGGAGTAGGAATGAGCAGTTCTTC.

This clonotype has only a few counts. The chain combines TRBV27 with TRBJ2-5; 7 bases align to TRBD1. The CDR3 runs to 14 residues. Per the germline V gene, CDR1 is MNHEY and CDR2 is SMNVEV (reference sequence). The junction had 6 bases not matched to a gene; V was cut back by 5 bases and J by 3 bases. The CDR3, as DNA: TGTGCCAGCAGTCCGTGGGACAGAAAAGAGACCCAGTACTTC. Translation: CASSPWDRKETQYF.

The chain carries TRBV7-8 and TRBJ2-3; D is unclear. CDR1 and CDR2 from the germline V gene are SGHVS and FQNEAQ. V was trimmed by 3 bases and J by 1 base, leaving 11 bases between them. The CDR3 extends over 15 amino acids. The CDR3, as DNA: TGTGCCAGCAGCTTCCAGCTTTCGCGCACAGATACGCAGTATTTT. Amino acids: CASSFQLSRTDTQYF.

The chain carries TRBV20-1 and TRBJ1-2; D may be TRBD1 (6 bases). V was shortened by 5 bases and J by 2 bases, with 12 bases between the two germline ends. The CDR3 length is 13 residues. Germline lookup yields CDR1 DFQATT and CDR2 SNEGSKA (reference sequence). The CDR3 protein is CSAWTATNYGYTF. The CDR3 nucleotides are TGCAGTGCTTGGACAGCAACAAACTATGGCTACACCTTC.

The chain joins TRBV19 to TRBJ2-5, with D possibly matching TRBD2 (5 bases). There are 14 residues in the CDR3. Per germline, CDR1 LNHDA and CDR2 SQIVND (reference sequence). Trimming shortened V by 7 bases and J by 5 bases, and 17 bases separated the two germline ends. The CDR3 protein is CASKDSRSQETQYF. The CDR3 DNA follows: TGTGCCAGTAAGGACTCCAGGTCCCAGGAGACCCAGTACTTC.

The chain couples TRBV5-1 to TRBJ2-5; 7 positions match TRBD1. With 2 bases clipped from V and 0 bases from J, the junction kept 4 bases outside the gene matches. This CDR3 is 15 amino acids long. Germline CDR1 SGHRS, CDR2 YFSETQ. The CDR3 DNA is TGCGCCAGCAGCTTCGGGACAGCACACCAAGAGACCCAGTACTTC. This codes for CASSFGTAHQETQYF.

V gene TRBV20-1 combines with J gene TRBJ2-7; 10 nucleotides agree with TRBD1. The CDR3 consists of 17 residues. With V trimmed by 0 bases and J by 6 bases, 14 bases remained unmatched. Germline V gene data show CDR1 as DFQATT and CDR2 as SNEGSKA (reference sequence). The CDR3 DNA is TGCAGTGCTAGAGATTATTCAACCGGGACAGGGGTTGGCGAGCAGTACTTC. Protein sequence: CSARDYSTGTGVGEQYF.

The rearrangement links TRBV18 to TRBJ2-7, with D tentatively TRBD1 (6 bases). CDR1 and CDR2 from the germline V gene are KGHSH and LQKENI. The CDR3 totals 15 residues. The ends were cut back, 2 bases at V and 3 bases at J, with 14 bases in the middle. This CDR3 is CASSPTTGIRYEQYF. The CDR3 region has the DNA TGTGCCAGCTCACCAACGACAGGAATACGCTACGAGCAGTACTTC.

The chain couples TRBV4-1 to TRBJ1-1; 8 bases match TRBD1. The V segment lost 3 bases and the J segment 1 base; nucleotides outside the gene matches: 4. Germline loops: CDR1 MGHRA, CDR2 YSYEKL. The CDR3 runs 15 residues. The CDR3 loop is CASSHDRGPNTEAFF. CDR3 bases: TGCGCCAGCAGCCACGACAGGGGCCCGAACACTGAAGCTTTCTTT.

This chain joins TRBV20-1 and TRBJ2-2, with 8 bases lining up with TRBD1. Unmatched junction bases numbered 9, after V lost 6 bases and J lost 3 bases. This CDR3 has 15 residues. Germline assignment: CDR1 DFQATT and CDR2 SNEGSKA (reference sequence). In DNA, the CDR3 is TGCAGTGCCACGAGGACAGGGAGGCACACCGGGGAGCTGTTTTTT. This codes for CSATRTGRHTGELFF.

CDR3 residues: CSAGLAGGPYEQYF. The CDR3 bases are TGCAGTGCTGGACTAGCGGGGGGCCCCTACGAGCAGTACTTC. The V and J genes are TRBV20-1 and TRBJ2-7, with TRBD2 matching over 14 bases. V dropped 5 bases and J dropped 2; count of bases not matched to a gene: 2. The CDR3 loop spans 14 amino acids. CDR1 is DFQATT, CDR2 SNEGSKA, per germline (reference sequence).

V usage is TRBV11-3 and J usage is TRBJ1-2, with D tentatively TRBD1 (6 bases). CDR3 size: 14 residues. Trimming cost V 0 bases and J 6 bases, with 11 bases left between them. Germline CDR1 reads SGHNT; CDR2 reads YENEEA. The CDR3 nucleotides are TGTGCCAGCAGCTTAGAACAGGGTAGAGATGGCTACACCTTC. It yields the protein CASSLEQGRDGYTF.

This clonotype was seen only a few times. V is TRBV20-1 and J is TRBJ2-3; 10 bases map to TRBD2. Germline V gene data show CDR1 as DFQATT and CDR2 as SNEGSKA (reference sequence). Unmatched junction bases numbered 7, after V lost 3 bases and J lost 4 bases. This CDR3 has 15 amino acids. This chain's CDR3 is CSASQVAGGADTQYF. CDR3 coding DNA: TGCAGTGCTAGTCAGGTAGCGGGGGGCGCAGATACGCAGTATTTT.